This TCR beta chain stems from a study of blood T cell repertoires in COVID-19. Study overall: Collection of acute and convalescent COVID-19 samples took place in the United States, Italy and Spain. Sources were T cells, B-cell-depleted T cells, or PBMCs; the material itself was cDNA or gDNA.

How the authors handled the data: The authors estimated nucleated cell counts from reference gene primer amplification. The table came from immunoSEQ multiplex PCR; TCRdb's copy has only in-frame clones and leaves some out. The V and J calls and clone size are taken from that table; D and trimming were inferred from the DNA. The sample holds over 250,000 clones; 88% are singletons and the top ten take about 4.1%. The sample was peripheral blood. The TCR sequence derives from a man aged 60 to 75 who had recovered from COVID-19.

CDR3 protein: CASSLKDTFYGYTF. The CDR3 DNA follows: TGTGCCAGCAGTCTAAAGGACACCTTCTATGGCTACACCTTC. The V call is TRBV6-6, the J call TRBJ1-2; possibly TRBD1 for D (5 bases). This CDR3 comprises 14 residues. Between the trimmed V and J ends, which lost 5 bases and 4 bases, there was a span of 14 bases. Germline CDR1 is MNHNY and CDR2 is SVGAGI (reference sequence).